Below are 21 T cell receptor beta chains sequenced from a single sample in a study of cytomegalovirus exposure and HLA in healthy donors. The PCR made use of 60 Vbeta and 13 Jbeta primers. Some clones are missing from TCRdb's copy, which holds only in-frame ones; the method was immunoSEQ multiplex PCR. The data contain 110,000 or so clones, roughly 67% of them singletons. Sequencing was performed on PBMCs. The receptors here all came from a man aged 35 to 55 in good health and CMV-seronegative.

This rearrangement joins TRBV5-7 to TRBJ2-5; 9 bases line up with TRBD1. TRBV5-7 is an ORF for which the function is uncertain. This CDR3 contains 15 residues. V was clipped by 4 bases and J by 5 bases; unmatched bases: 9. CDR3 nucleotides: TGTGCCAGCAGCCCCGACAGGGGGGCTGGGGAGACCCAGTACTTC. This sequence encodes CASSPDRGAGETQYF.

This clone was observed a single time. The V gene is TRBV4-2, the J gene TRBJ2-7; 7 nucleotides line up with TRBD1. Looked up from germline, CDR1 is LGHNA and CDR2 is YNFKEQ. This CDR3 has 15 residues. The trim removed 1 base at V and 3 bases at J, leaving 6 bases unmatched. The CDR3 is CASSQGDRQGYEQYF. DNA for the CDR3: TGTGCCAGCAGCCAAGGGGATAGACAGGGCTACGAGCAGTACTTC.

This sequence joins TRBV7-3 and TRBJ1-5, with 9 bases that match TRBD1. Per germline, CDR1 SGHTA and CDR2 FQGTGA. The CDR3 runs to 15 residues. Trimming took 5 bases from V and 5 from J; bases not matched to a gene: 7. The CDR3: CASSREGQGDQPQHF. The CDR3 coding sequence is TGTGCCAGCAGCCGAGAGGGACAGGGAGATCAGCCCCAGCATTTT.

The chain has TRBV11-2 and TRBJ2-1; the D is unclear. CDR1 SGHAT and CDR2 FQNNGV come from the germline V gene. Between the trimmed V and J ends, which lost 10 bases and 2 bases, there was a span of 12 bases. The CDR3 is 13 amino acids. CDR3 in amino acids: CATLGEAYNEQFF. CDR3 bases: TGTGCCACCCTAGGCGAGGCCTACAATGAGCAGTTCTTC.

This clone was seen only a few times. The chain combines TRBV2 with TRBJ2-7; D perhaps matches TRBD2 (7 bases). Trimming cost V 2 bases and J 2 bases, with 16 bases left between them. The CDR3 sequence is 16 residues long. Germline loops: CDR1 SNHLY, CDR2 FYNNEI. This chain's CDR3 is CASSERGGARTYEQYF. The DNA of the CDR3 is TGTGCCAGCAGTGAACGTGGGGGGGCCAGGACCTACGAGCAGTACTTC.

This chain links TRBV7-9 with TRBJ1-2, with 9 bases aligning to TRBD1. Germline V gene data show CDR1 as SEHNR and CDR2 as FQNEAQ (reference sequence). The CDR3 extends over 15 amino acids. With 4 bases clipped from V and 3 bases from J, the junction kept 6 bases outside the gene matches. The CDR3 sequence is CASSWIRTGDYGYTF. In DNA, the CDR3 is TGTGCCAGCAGCTGGATCCGGACAGGGGACTATGGCTACACCTTC.

The J gene is TRBJ2-2, the V gene TRBV7-2; 8 bases fit TRBD1. The CDR3 loop spans 15 amino acids. Germline CDR1 reads SGHTA; CDR2 reads FQGNSA. Losses at the gene ends were 5 bases for V and 0 bases for J; bases not matched to a gene: 2. The CDR3 DNA reads as TGTGCCAGCAGCCAGGACAGGGCGAACACCGGGGAGCTGTTTTTT. It is translated as CASSQDRANTGELFF.

The V gene is TRBV19, the J gene TRBJ2-7, with 8 bases identical to TRBD2. Germline values: CDR1 LNHDA, CDR2 SQIVND (reference sequence). V lost 5 bases and J lost 6; bases outside the gene matches: 9. There are 14 residues in the CDR3. The CDR3 here is CASSRAGGISEQYF. The CDR3 coding sequence is TGTGCCAGTAGTCGGGCGGGGGGAATCAGCGAGCAGTACTTC.

The CDR3 is CASSAFSGYNEQFF. The CDR3 DNA reads TGTGCCAGCAGCGCCTTTAGCGGGTACAATGAGCAGTTCTTC. The chain has TRBV5-4 and TRBJ2-1; 7 nucleotides align to TRBD2. J lost 4 bases, V lost 4 bases, and 5 bases had no gene match. Germline lookup yields CDR1 SGHNT and CDR2 YYREEE (reference sequence). This CDR3 is built from 14 residues.

This clone was found a few times. The chain couples TRBV6-5 to TRBJ1-1, with D maybe TRBD1 (6 bases). This CDR3 is 13 amino acids long. The germline V and J ends were trimmed by 2 bases and 9 bases, with 13 bases remaining between them. Germline V CDR1 and CDR2: MNHEY, SVGAGI. This CDR3 is CASSYEGQGKAFF. The CDR3 region has the DNA TGTGCCAGCAGTTACGAAGGGCAGGGGAAAGCTTTCTTT.

V is TRBV7-2 and J is TRBJ1-1; unclear D gene. Germline lookup yields CDR1 SGHTA and CDR2 FQGNSA. The CDR3 consists of 15 residues. Trimming left V 4 bases short and J 4 bases short, with 16 bases between. The CDR3 nucleotides are TGTGCCAGCAGCTCTCTTCGTCTCCTTTCCACTGAAGCTTTCTTT. Protein sequence: CASSSLRLLSTEAFF. Together with reference TRBV7-2 and TRBJ1-1, the CDR3 gives the full variable domain: GAGVSQSPSNKVTEKGKDVELRCDPISGHTALYWYRQSLGQGLEFLIYFQGNSAPDKSGLPSDRFSAERTGGSVSTLTIQRTQQEDSAVYLCASSSLRLLSTEAFFGQGTRLTVV.

V gene TRBV19 combines with J gene TRBJ1-6; 9 bases align to TRBD1. This CDR3 is 16 amino acids long. The germline V gene has CDR1 LNHDA and CDR2 SQIVND (reference sequence). J lost 7 bases, V lost 4 bases, and 8 bases had no gene match. The CDR3 DNA follows: TGTGCCAGTAGTAAAAGGACAGGGGCTGGGAATTCACCCCTCCACTTT. This codes for CASSKRTGAGNSPLHF.

The V gene is TRBV20-1, the J gene TRBJ2-1, with 7 bases matching TRBD1. V dropped 6 bases and J dropped 9; count of bases not matched to a gene: 5. This CDR3 has 11 amino acids. Germline V lookup: CDR1 DFQATT, CDR2 SNEGSKA (reference sequence). The CDR3 protein is CSARTGGEQFF. The CDR3 DNA reads TGCAGTGCCCGGACAGGCGGTGAGCAGTTCTTC.

The chain has TRBV9 and TRBJ1-2; D possibly corresponds to TRBD1 (5 bases). V lost 8 bases and J lost 4, with 15 bases in between. Germline-derived CDR1 and CDR2 are SGDLS and YYNGEE. This CDR3 is built from 13 residues. CDR3 in DNA: TGTGCCAGTTCCCCGGGGACTAGCTATGGCTACACCTTC. This gives the protein CASSPGTSYGYTF.

This chain joins TRBV7-6 and TRBJ2-7; 7 nucleotides agree with TRBD1. Per the germline V gene, CDR1 is SGHVS and CDR2 is FNYEAQ. This CDR3 spans 15 amino acids. With 1 base clipped from V and 4 bases from J, the junction kept 7 bases outside the gene matches. The CDR3 region has the DNA TGTGCCAGCAGCTTAGGACAGGGAAATCCGTACGAGCAGTACTTC. It codes for CASSLGQGNPYEQYF.

The chain is built from TRBV7-8 and TRBJ1-2; 7 nucleotides align to TRBD1. V shed 4 bases, J shed 5 bases, and the junction held 4 bases outside the gene matches. The CDR3 has 13 residues. CDR1 and CDR2 (germline): SGHVS, FQNEAQ. The CDR3 DNA sequence: TGTGCCAGCAGCTATGGACAGGAATATGGCTACACCTTC. It is translated as CASSYGQEYGYTF.

This clone has more than one count but fewer than ten. The genes are TRBV14 and TRBJ2-2, with a possible D match to TRBD1 (5 bases). Trimming cost V 4 bases and J 4 bases, with 16 bases left between them. The germline CDR1 and CDR2 sequences are SGHDN and FVKESK. CDR3 length: 16 amino acids. This CDR3 reads CASSPLTRAGTGELFF. The CDR3 coding sequence is TGTGCCAGCAGCCCCCTTACCAGGGCCGGCACCGGGGAGCTGTTTTTT.

This clone has just a few counts. CDR3 nucleotide sequence: TGTGCCAGCAGAATAGACAGGGTCGGTTGGGCTTTCTTT. The encoded protein is CASRIDRVGWAFF. The genes are TRBV6-5 and TRBJ1-1, with 7 positions matching TRBD1. CDR3 length: 13 amino acids. The V segment lost 6 bases and the J segment 11 bases; nucleotides outside the gene matches: 12. CDR1 and CDR2 from the germline V gene are MNHEY and SVGAGI.

The CDR3 loop is CASSVIPSGVQGTQYF. DNA for the CDR3: TGTGCCAGCAGCGTAATCCCTAGCGGGGTCCAGGGTACGCAGTATTTT. The chain recombines TRBV7-2 with TRBJ2-3; TRBD2 matches at 9 bases. This CDR3 contains 16 residues. In germline, CDR1 is SGHTA, CDR2 FQGNSA. Trimming took 5 bases from V and 8 from J; bases not matched to a gene: 14.

The rearrangement links TRBV28 to TRBJ1-2; D is possibly TRBD1 (5 bases). V lost 5 bases and J 0 bases, leaving 16 bases between the germline ends. This CDR3 has 16 residues. Germline V gene lookup returns CDR1 MDHEN and CDR2 SYDVKM. The DNA for the CDR3 is TGTGCCAGCAGTCCCGACGTGGGGGGAGCTAACTATGGCTACACCTTC. This encodes CASSPDVGGANYGYTF.

The CDR3 DNA reads as TGTGCCAGCAGCTCCGGACAGACCTACGAGCAGTACTTC. Translation gives CASSSGQTYEQYF. This rearrangement joins TRBV7-9 to TRBJ2-7; TRBD1 is a possible D gene (6 bases). V was trimmed by 4 bases and J by 2 bases, leaving 9 bases between them. Germline CDR1 and CDR2: SEHNR and FQNEAQ (reference sequence). The CDR3 runs 13 residues.